This TCR beta chain was identified during a study of Ad26.COV2.S vaccination and SARS-CoV-2 variants. Notes on the study in general: People who got the vaccine or the placebo had similar non-spike TCR breadth.

Here immunoSEQ multiplex PCR was the method, and the copy in TCRdb shows in-frame clones only, minus some. The repertoire holds about 350,000 clones, with roughly 90% as singletons. Treatment meaning: about 20 received Ad26.COV2.S at low or high dose, single or two shots; about 5 received placebo; per-sample allocation not given. On day 63 after the first injection, vaccine and placebo recipients gave samples. Immunization relied on an Ad26 vector, which expressed Wuhan-strain SARS-CoV-2 spike. Trimming stripped 0 bases from V and 4 bases from J, with 12 bases between. This CDR3 is built from 16 residues. Germline V CDR1 and CDR2: MNHNS, SASEGT. Remarks on this clone: Antigen unknown.

This chain connects TRBV6-1 to TRBJ1-4, with no clear D. The sample here was peripheral blood, taken in a trial of Ad26.COV2.S vaccine versus placebo. This sequence was found in a person between 18 and 60 years old who received the Ad26.COV2.S COVID-19 vaccine or a placebo. DNA for the CDR3: TGTGCCAGCAGTGAAGCCGTGTGGCAGAGTAATGAAAAACTGTTTTTT. It is translated as CASSEAVWQSNEKLFF.